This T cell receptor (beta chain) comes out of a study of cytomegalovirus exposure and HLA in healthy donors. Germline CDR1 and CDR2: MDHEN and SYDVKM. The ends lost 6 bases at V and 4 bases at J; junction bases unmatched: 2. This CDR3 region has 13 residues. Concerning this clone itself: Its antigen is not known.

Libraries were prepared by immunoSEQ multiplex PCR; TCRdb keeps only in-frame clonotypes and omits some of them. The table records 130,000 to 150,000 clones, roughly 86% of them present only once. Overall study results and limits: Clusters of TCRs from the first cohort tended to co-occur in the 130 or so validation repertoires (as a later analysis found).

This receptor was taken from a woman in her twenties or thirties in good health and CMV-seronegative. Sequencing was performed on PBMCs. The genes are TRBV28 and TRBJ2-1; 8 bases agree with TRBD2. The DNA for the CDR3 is TGTGCCAGCAGGGGACTAGGGTACAATGAGCAGTTCTTC. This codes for CASRGLGYNEQFF.